These 2 T cell receptor beta chains were sequenced from one sample in a study of T cells after yellow fever vaccination. TCRdb recomputed calls from the 5' RACE reads with MiXCR, one row per CDR3 protein. The repertoire includes 350,000 to 450,000 distinct CDR3 sequences, roughly a sixth of them detected once, and about a sixth sits in the top ten. This specimen consisted of PBMCs, obtained before the yellow fever booster vaccination. These receptors were obtained from a man between 18 and 35 years old who received the YFV17D yellow fever vaccine.

This clonotype was counted between two and nine times. This chain connects TRBV6-4 to TRBJ1-5; D gene uncertain. CDR1 and CDR2 from the germline V gene are MRHNA and SNTAGT. Trimming left V 4 bases short and J 4 bases short, with 11 bases between. This CDR3 has 14 residues. For the CDR3, the DNA is TGTGCCAGCAGTGGTCCATTTCTAAATCAGCCCCAGCATTTT. It yields the protein CASSGPFLNQPQHF.

This clonotype was seen a few times. The V and J genes are TRBV5-1 and TRBJ1-1; TRBD1 agrees at 9 bases. This CDR3 contains 14 residues. Germline CDR1 and CDR2: SGHRS and YFSETQ. With V trimmed by 1 base and J by 5 bases, 3 bases remained unmatched. CDR3 coding DNA: TGCGCCAGCAGCTTGTGGGGACAGGGAACTGAAGCTTTCTTT. It encodes CASSLWGQGTEAFF. The entire variable domain, with the rest obtained from reference TRBV5-1 and TRBJ1-1, is as follows: KAGVTQTPRYLIKTRGQQVTLSCSPISGHRSVSWYQQTPGQGLQFLFEYFSETQRNKGNFPGRFSGRQFSNSRSEMNVSTLELGDSALYLCASSLWGQGTEAFFGQGTRLTVV.